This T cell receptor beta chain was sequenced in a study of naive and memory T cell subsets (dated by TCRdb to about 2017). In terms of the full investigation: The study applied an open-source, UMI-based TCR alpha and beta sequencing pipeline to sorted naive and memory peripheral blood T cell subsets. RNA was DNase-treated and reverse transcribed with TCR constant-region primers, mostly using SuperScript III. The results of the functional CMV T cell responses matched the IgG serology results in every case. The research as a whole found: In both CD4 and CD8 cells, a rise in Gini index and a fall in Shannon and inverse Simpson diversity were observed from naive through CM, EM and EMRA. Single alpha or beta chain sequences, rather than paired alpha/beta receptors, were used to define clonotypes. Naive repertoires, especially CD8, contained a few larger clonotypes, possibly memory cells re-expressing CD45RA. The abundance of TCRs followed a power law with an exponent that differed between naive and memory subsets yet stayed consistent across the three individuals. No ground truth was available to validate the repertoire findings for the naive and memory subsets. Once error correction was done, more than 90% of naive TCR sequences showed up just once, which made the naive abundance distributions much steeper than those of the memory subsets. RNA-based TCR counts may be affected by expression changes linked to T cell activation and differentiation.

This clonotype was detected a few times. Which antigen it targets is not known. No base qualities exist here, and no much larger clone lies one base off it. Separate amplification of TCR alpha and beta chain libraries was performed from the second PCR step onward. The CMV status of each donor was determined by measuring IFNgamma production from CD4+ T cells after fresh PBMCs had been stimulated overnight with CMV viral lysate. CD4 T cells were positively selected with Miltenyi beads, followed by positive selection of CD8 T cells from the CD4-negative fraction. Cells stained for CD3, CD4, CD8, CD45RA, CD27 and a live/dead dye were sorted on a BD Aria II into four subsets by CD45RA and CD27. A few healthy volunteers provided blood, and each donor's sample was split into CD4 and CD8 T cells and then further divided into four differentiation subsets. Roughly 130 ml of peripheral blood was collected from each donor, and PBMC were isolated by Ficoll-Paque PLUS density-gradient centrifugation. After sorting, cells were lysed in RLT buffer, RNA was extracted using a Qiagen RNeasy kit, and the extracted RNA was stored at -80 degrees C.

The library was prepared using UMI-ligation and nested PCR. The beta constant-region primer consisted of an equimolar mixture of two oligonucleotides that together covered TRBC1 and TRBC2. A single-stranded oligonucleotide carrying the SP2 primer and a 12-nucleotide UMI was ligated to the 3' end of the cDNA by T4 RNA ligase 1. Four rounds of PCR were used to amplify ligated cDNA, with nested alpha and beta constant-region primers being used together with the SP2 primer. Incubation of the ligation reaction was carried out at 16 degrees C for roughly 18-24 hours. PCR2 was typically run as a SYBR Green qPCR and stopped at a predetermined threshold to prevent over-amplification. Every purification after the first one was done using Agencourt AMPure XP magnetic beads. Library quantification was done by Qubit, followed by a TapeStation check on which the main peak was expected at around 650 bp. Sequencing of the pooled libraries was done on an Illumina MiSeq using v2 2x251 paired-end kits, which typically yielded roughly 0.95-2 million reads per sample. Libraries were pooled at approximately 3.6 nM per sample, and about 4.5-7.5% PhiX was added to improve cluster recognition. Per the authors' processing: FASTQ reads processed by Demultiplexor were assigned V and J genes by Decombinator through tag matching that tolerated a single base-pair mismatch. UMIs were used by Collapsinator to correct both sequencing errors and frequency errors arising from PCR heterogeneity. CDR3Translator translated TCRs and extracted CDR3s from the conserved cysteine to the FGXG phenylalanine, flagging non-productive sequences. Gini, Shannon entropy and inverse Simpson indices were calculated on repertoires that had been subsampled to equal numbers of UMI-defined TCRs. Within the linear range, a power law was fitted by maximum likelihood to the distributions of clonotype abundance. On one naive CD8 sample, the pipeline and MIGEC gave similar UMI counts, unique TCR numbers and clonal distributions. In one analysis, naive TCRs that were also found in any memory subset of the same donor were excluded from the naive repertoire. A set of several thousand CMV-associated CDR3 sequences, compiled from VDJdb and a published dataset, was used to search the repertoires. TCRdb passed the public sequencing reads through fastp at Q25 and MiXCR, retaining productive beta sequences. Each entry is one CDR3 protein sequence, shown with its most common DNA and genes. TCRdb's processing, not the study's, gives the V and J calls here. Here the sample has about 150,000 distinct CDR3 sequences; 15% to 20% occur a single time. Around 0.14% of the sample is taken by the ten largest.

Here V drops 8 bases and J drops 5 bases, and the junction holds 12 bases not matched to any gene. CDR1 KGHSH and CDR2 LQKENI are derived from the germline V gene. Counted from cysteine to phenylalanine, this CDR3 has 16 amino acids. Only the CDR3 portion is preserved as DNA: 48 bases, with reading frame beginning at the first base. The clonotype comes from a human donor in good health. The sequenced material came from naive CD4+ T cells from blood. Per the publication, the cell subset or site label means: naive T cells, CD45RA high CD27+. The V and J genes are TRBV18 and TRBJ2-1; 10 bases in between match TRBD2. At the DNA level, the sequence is TGTGCCAGCAGTCCACCGGGACTAGCGCCACACAATGAGCAGTTCTTC. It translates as CASSPPGLAPHNEQFF.